This T cell receptor (beta chain) emerged from a study of blood T cells in healthy people across ages (dated by TCRdb to about 2015). About the investigation overall: Template switching captured roughly one uniquely barcoded TCR beta cDNA molecule per two T cells in model experiments. Using the same blood draw, the study looked at two additional independent replicas of 1 million unique cDNA reads for two donors, one aged 18 to 30 and the other aged 80 or older. Age-related changes in TCR beta repertoire diversity were measured in the study by deep sequencing normalized with unique cDNA molecular identifiers. Four age groups were formed from the donors: young (average around 15 years), middle-aged (just under 40), aged (around 62) and long-lived (roughly 81). To avoid experimental bias, donors of different ages were spread randomly across the sequencing lanes. General findings and caveats noted by the study authors: There was a strong correlation between observed TCR beta diversity and the percentage of naive T cells measured by flow cytometry. Total diversity estimates from one million sequenced T cells were considered lower bounds and underestimates. The long-lived group showed more naive CD4+ T cells, fewer expanded clones and increased TCR diversity than the aged group, suggesting age selection. Conclusive comparison of naive and antigen-experienced compartments was prevented by the profiling of bulk unsorted PBMCs. Observed TCR beta diversity per million T cells fell roughly linearly with age, and a significant reduction was already apparent by age roughly 40. Because donor CMV infection status was unknown, age-related changes in expanded clonotypes were potentially confounded.

This clonotype was seen a handful of times. Its antigen is unknown. No clone much larger than this one lies a single base away; base qualities are absent. The donors were 40 or so Caucasian individuals from Russia, aged 6 to 90 years, who were systemically healthy. Each donor gave 9 to 10 milliliters of peripheral blood, collected into EDTA-treated Vacutainer tubes. Ficoll-Paque density-gradient centrifugation was used to isolate PBMCs, with at least 6 million obtained per sample. Total RNA was extracted from PBMCs with Trizol reagent, with at least 5 micrograms obtained per sample. For every donor, an aliquot of PBMCs went through flow cytometry to measure the percentages of naive CD45RAhigh/CD27high T cells. Library prep was done by 5' RACE. The sequencer was an Illumina HiSeq 2500. A second PCR of roughly 6 to 12 cycles was run with a J-beta primer mix and a sample-barcoded 5' primer. Each TCR beta cDNA molecule received a unique molecular identifier from a template-switch 5' adaptor carrying 12 random nucleotides. Each sample yielded at least 2.5 million CDR3-containing paired-end reads. First-strand cDNA synthesis was performed from all RNA using the Mint cDNA synthesis kit, with priming by a TRBC-specific oligonucleotide. All cDNA was treated with uracil-DNA glycosylase and then went through a first 18-cycle PCR with the universal primers M1SS and BC2_uni_R. Per the source publication's procedure: For normalization, 1 million high-quality reads, each with a distinct molecular identifier, were randomly selected from each sample. Reads sharing molecular identifiers were discarded rather than binned into consensus sequences. MiTCR, run with a Q25 quality threshold and the strictest error-elimination algorithm, handled CDR3 identification, clonotype clustering and error correction. A nonparametric unseen species model using Euler transformation provided a lower-bound estimate of total TCR beta diversity. Using fastp trimming at Q25 and MiXCR clonotype assembly, TCRdb reanalyzed the public sequencing data and kept in-frame beta chains. When rows share a CDR3 protein, they turn into one entry using the most common DNA and genes. The V and J calls follow TCRdb's processing rather than the paper's. For this sample the table gives some 1.5 million distinct CDR3 sequences, of which roughly 27% were detected only once. Clones ranked in the top ten supply 7.7% of the sample.

The cysteine opens and the phenylalanine closes a CDR3 of 16 amino acids. CDR3 DNA only is kept here, 48 bases in frame from base 1. Sequences DFQATT (CDR1) and SNEGSKA (CDR2) are obtained from the germline V gene (reference sequence). Cut back by 0 bases and 1 base, the V and J ends lie 15 bases apart. This clonotype was sampled from a woman in her 30s in good health. The chain uses TRBV20-1 and TRBJ1-1, with no confident D gene call. The sequenced sample was blood. This receptor has the CDR3 CSARDWGKGKNTEAFF. Here is the DNA: TGCAGTGCTAGAGATTGGGGAAAAGGGAAGAACACTGAAGCTTTCTTT.